This T cell receptor beta chain was sequenced in a study of blood T cell repertoires in COVID-19. The overall study: PBMCs, B-cell-depleted T cells, or T cells were the source of the cDNA or gDNA that made up the material.

Trimming at V came to 5 bases and at J to 1 base, leaving 10 bases not matched to a gene. Germline CDR1 and CDR2: SGHAT and FQNNGV. This CDR3 contains 16 residues. Libraries were prepared by immunoSEQ multiplex PCR; TCRdb keeps only in-frame clonotypes and omits some of them. The sample has about 290,000 clones, around 85% seen once; the top ten hold over 3.5%. J is TRBJ2-7 and V is TRBV11-2; 8 bases fit TRBD1. This receptor was obtained from a woman in her 50s with active or convalescent COVID-19. Material for sequencing was peripheral blood. The CDR3 reads CASSGGQGTKSYEQYF. The CDR3 DNA sequence: TGTGCCAGCAGCGGCGGACAGGGAACAAAATCCTACGAGCAGTACTTC.